This is a list of T cell receptor beta chains from one sample in a study of shared clonotypes between healthy human individuals. Libraries were prepared by immunoSEQ multiplex PCR; TCRdb keeps only in-frame clonotypes and omits some of them. The sample holds some 1.5 million clones; about 96% are singletons and the top ten take over 1%. Source material: naive CD4+ T cells sorted from blood. The origin of the receptors is a man younger than 40 in good health. The CDR3 runs from the conserved cysteine through the conserved F or W. The D gene is left open where the match is weak. A row's size may be missing; if present it is once, few, many or a size class.

size,V,D,J,length,DNA,CDR3
-,TRBV27,-,TRBJ1-5,16,TGTGCCAGCAGTTTATCAATTCTACAGGGCCCTCAGCCCCAGCATTTT,CASSLSILQGPQPQHF
-,TRBV5-1,-,TRBJ2-2,16,TGCGCCAGCAGCTTGCGCAGGGTGGGGAACACCGGGGAGCTGTTTTTT,CASSLRRVGNTGELFF
-,TRBV2,-,TRBJ2-2,12,TGTGCCAGCGGCGAGAACACCGGGGAGCTGTTTTTT,CASGENTGELFF
-,TRBV5-1,-,TRBJ2-7,15,TGCGCCAGCAGCTTGGGGGACAACCCGTCCTACGAGCAGTACTTC,CASSLGDNPSYEQYF
-,TRBV5-1,-,TRBJ2-1,17,TGCGCCAGCTCTCGCGGGACAGCCCTCAGGTGGCCAGATGAGCAGTTCTTC,CASSRGTALRWPDEQFF
-,TRBV9,TRBD2,TRBJ2-7,15,TGTGCCAGCAGCCCCGGAGGGGGACTAGAATACGAGCAGTACTTC,CASSPGGGLEYEQYF
-,TRBV9,-,TRBJ2-3,17,TGTGCCAGCAGCGTAGCCTCAGGATTAGGGGGCACAGATACGCAGTATTTT,CASSVASGLGGTDTQYF
-,TRBV28,-,TRBJ1-2,13,TGTGCCAGCAGTTTAGGGACACCAGAGGGCTACACCTTC,CASSLGTPEGYTF
-,TRBV25-1,TRBD2,TRBJ2-2,17,TGTGCCAGCCGCCGGACTAGCGGGAGATCGAACACCGGGGAGCTGTTTTTT,CASRRTSGRSNTGELFF
-,TRBV18,-,TRBJ2-5,14,TGTGCCAGCTCACCAGGGACAACCCAAGAGACCCAGTACTTC,CASSPGTTQETQYF
-,TRBV12-2,-,TRBJ2-5,14,TGTGCAAGTCGCTTAGCTAGGTTCCAAGAGACCCAGTACTTC,CASRLARFQETQYF
-,TRBV28,-,TRBJ1-2,12,TGTGCCAGCAGTTTAAACGTCTATGGCTACACCTTC,CASSLNVYGYTF
-,TRBV5-1,-,TRBJ2-7,16,TGCGCCAGCAGCGCTGGGCTTACGCCGGCCCTGTACGAGCAGTACTTC,CASSAGLTPALYEQYF
-,TRBV29-1,-,TRBJ2-1,13,TGCAGCGTTGAAGTAAACCGATACAATGAGCAGTTCTTC,CSVEVNRYNEQFF
-,TRBV7-8,-,TRBJ2-2,14,TGTGCCAGCAGCTTCAGCGGTCACACCGGGGAGCTGTTTTTT,CASSFSGHTGELFF
-,TRBV7-3,TRBD2,TRBJ2-3,17,TGTGCCAGCAGCTTAGGGGCACTAGCGGGAGGTTCTGATACGCAGTATTTT,CASSLGALAGGSDTQYF
once,TRBV4-3,-,TRBJ2-6,17,TGCGCCAGCAGCCAAGAAAGCGCAAACTCTGGGGCCAACGTCCTGACTTTC,CASSQESANSGANVLTF
-,TRBV5-1,-,TRBJ2-7,14,TGCGCCAGCAGCTTGGGGGACGCATACTACGAGCAGTACTTC,CASSLGDAYYEQYF
-,TRBV28,-,TRBJ2-3,14,TGTGCCAGCAACCCAGCTCGGGTGACAGATACGCAGTATTTT,CASNPARVTDTQYF
-,TRBV6-1,-,TRBJ2-3,15,TGTGCCAGCAGCACCACAGGGTTTGGCACAGATACGCAGTATTTT,CASSTTGFGTDTQYF
-,TRBV28,-,TRBJ1-5,16,TGTGCCAGCAGTTTAGGAAGGTTGTATAGCAATCAGCCCCAGCATTTT,CASSLGRLYSNQPQHF
-,TRBV2,-,TRBJ2-6,14,TGTGCCAGCAGTTCAGACTCTGGGGCCAACGTCCTGACTTTC,CASSSDSGANVLTF
-,TRBV7-8,-,TRBJ2-4,14,TGTGCCAGCAGCTCCACAATAGCCAAAAACATTCAGTACTTC,CASSSTIAKNIQYF
-,TRBV18,-,TRBJ2-5,13,TGTGCCAGCTCACCACTAGGGAAAGAGACCCAGTACTTC,CASSPLGKETQYF
-,TRBV7-2,-,TRBJ1-3,15,TGTGCCAGCAGCCACCTGGCTCGGGTTGGAAACACCATATATTTT,CASSHLARVGNTIYF
-,TRBV30,-,TRBJ2-5,13,TGTGCCTGGATTAGTGGGAATCTGGAGACCCAGTACTTC,CAWISGNLETQYF
-,TRBV5-4,-,TRBJ2-1,15,TGTGCCAGCAGCTTGGAGGGACCAAGGGGCAATGAGCAGTTCTTC,CASSLEGPRGNEQFF
-,TRBV5-1,TRBD1,TRBJ2-5,14,TGCGCCAGCAGCTTGCAGGGGGAGTACGAGACCCAGTACTTC,CASSLQGEYETQYF
-,TRBV2,-,TRBJ2-5,11,TGTGCCAGCAGTGTGTCAGGCCACCAGTACTTC,CASSVSGHQYF
-,TRBV18,-,TRBJ2-2,14,TGTGCCAGCGCCGGAGGGCCGGGCACCGGGGAGCTGTTTTTT,CASAGGPGTGELFF
-,TRBV10-3,TRBD1,TRBJ1-1,13,TGTGCCATCAGCTCAAACAGGGGCCCTGAAGCTTTCTTT,CAISSNRGPEAFF
once,TRBV18,-,TRBJ1-2,14,TGTGCCAGCTCACCGGACAGTTCGGAATATGGCTACACCTTC,CASSPDSSEYGYTF
-,TRBV5-1,-,TRBJ1-5,13,TGCGCCAGCAGCTTGACGGGTGTGAAGCCCCAGCATTTT,CASSLTGVKPQHF
-,TRBV10-3,-,TRBJ2-3,16,TGTGCCATCAGTCCGGGGCCGGGATCCAGCACAGATACGCAGTATTTT,CAISPGPGSSTDTQYF
-,TRBV2,-,TRBJ1-1,11,TGTGCCAGCCTTTCAGGTGGTGAAGCTTTCTTT,CASLSGGEAFF
once,TRBV4-2,-,TRBJ2-5,14,TGTGCCAGCAGCCAAGAGGGGACATCCCACGCCCAGTACTTC,CASSQEGTSHAQYF
-,TRBV5-4,-,TRBJ1-1,15,TGTGCCAGCAGCCCGCGGGGGCTAATGAACACTGAAGCTTTCTTT,CASSPRGLMNTEAFF
-,TRBV15,-,TRBJ2-7,15,TGTGCCACCAGCAGAGGCCCGGGAAAACAAGGTGAGCAGTACTTC,CATSRGPGKQGEQYF
-,TRBV5-6,-,TRBJ1-1,14,TGTGCCAGCAGCTTGAGCGGGTGGAACACTGAAGCTTTCTTT,CASSLSGWNTEAFF
-,TRBV7-9,-,TRBJ2-7,13,TGTGCCAGCAGCTTCCATTCTACCTACGAGCAGTACTTC,CASSFHSTYEQYF
-,TRBV19,-,TRBJ2-5,14,TGTGCCAGTAGTATAGGGGGCAGCCTTGTAACCCAGTACTTC,CASSIGGSLVTQYF
-,TRBV6-1,TRBD1,TRBJ1-2,15,TGTGCCAGCAGTGAAAGTTGGACAGGGATCTATGGCTACACCTTC,CASSESWTGIYGYTF
-,TRBV28,-,TRBJ2-7,15,TGTGCCAGCAGTCCGCCGGGACTCCAGTCCAACGAGCAGTACTTC,CASSPPGLQSNEQYF